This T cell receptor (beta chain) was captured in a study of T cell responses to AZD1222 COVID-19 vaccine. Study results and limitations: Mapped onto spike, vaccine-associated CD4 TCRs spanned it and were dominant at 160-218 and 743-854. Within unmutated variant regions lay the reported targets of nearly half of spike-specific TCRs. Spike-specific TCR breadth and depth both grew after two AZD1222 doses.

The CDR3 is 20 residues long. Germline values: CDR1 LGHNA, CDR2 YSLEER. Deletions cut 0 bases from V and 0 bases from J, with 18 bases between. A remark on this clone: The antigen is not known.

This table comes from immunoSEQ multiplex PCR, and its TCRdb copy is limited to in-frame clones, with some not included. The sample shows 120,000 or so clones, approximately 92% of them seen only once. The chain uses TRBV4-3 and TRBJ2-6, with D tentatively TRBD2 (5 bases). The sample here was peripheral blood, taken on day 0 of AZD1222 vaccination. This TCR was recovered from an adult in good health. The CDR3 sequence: CASSQEVVAGGSSGANVLTF. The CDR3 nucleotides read TGCGCCAGCAGCCAAGAAGTGGTGGCAGGTGGGAGCTCTGGGGCCAACGTCCTGACTTTC.